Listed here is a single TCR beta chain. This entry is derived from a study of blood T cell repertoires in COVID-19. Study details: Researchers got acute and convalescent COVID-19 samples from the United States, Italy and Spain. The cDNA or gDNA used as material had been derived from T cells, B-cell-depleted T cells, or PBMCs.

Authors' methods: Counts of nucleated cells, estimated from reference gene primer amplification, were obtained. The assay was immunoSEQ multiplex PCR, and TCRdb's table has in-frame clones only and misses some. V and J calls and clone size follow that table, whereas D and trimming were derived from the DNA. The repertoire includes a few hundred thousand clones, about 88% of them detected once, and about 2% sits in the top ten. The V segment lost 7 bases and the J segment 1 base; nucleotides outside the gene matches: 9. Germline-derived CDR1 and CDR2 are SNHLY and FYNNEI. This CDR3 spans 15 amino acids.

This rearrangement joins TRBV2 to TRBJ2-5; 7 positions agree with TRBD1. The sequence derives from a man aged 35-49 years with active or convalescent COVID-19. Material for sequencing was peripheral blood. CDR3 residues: CASNLITGVQETQYF. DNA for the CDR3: TGTGCCAGCAATTTGATTACAGGGGTCCAAGAGACCCAGTACTTC.